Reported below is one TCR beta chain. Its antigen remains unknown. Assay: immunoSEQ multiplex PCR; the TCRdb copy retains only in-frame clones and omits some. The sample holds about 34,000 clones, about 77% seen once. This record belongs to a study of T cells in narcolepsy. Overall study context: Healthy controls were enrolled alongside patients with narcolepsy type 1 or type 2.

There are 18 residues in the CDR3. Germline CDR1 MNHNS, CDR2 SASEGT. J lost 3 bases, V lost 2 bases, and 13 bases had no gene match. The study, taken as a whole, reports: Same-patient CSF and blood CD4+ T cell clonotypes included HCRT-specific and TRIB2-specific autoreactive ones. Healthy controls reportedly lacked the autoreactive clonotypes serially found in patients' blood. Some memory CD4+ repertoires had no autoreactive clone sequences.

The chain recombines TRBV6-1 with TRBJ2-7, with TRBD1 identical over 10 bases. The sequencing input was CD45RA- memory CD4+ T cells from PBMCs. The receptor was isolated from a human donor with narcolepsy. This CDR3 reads CASSEPYLGQGLIYEQYF. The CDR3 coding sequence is TGTGCCAGCAGTGAACCCTACTTGGGACAGGGGCTGATCTACGAGCAGTACTTC.